The rows below give T cell receptor beta chains drawn from one sample of a study of T cell responses to AZD1222 COVID-19 vaccine. This table comes from immunoSEQ multiplex PCR, and its TCRdb copy is limited to in-frame clones, with some not included. The sample has 90,000 to 120,000 clones; roughly 87% are singletons. The material sequenced was peripheral blood, taken 28 days after the second AZD1222 dose. All receptors derive from an adult who received the AZD1222 COVID-19 vaccine. Each CDR3 is given with its conserved first and last residue. The order of the fields is V gene, D gene, J gene, clone size, CDR3 protein, CDR3 DNA. A D gene is named only where the DNA matches it firmly. Size is omitted from some rows. Given values are once, few, many or a class for expanded clones.

>TRBV11-2|TRBD2|TRBJ2-7|NA
CASSFHSGTSGRANEQYF
TGTGCCAGCAGCTTCCACTCCGGGACTAGCGGGAGGGCCAACGAGCAGTACTTC
>TRBV6-2/TRBV6-3|NA|TRBJ1-6|few
CASSYSSFRTNNSPLHF
TGTGCCAGCAGTTACTCGTCGTTCAGAACAAATAATTCACCCCTCCACTTT
>TRBV4-1|TRBD1|TRBJ1-3|NA
CASSQDGDRVGENTIYF
TGCGCCAGCAGCCAAGATGGGGACAGGGTAGGGGAAAACACCATATATTTT
>TRBV30|NA|TRBJ1-1|NA
CAWSHNMNTEAFF
TGTGCCTGGAGCCATAACATGAACACTGAAGCTTTCTTT
>TRBV28|TRBD1|TRBJ1-6|NA
CASSFGTVGVSPLHF
TGTGCCAGCAGTTTCGGGACAGTCGGCGTTTCACCCCTCCACTTT
>TRBV5-1|NA|TRBJ1-1|NA
CASSLAGPVAMGAFF
TGCGCCAGCAGCTTGGCCGGACCAGTCGCGATGGGAGCTTTCTTT
>TRBV7-9|NA|TRBJ2-4|NA
CASSLTPSGERNIQYF
TGTGCCAGCAGCTTGACCCCTTCGGGGGAGAGGAACATTCAGTACTTC
>TRBV3-1/TRBV3-2|NA|TRBJ1-6|NA
CASSRKGRQVCNSPLHF
TGTGCCAGCAGCCGAAAAGGCAGACAGGTTTGTAATTCACCCCTCCACTTT
>TRBV6-5|NA|TRBJ1-4|NA
CASSYSISQVGEKLFF
TGTGCCAGCAGTTACTCGATATCCCAGGTTGGGGAAAAACTGTTTTTT
>TRBV2|TRBD1|TRBJ1-5|NA
CASRVGTGGNQPQHF
TGTGCCAGCAGGGTCGGGACAGGGGGGAATCAGCCCCAGCATTTT
>TRBV28|NA|TRBJ1-5|NA
CATVGGPGNQPQHF
TGTGCCACTGTGGGGGGTCCGGGCAATCAGCCCCAGCATTTT
>TRBV29-1|TRBD1|TRBJ1-1|NA
CSVPGQLNTEAFF
TGCAGCGTTCCGGGACAGTTGAACACTGAAGCTTTCTTT
>TRBV4-1|NA|TRBJ2-7|NA
CASSQEYSKLTYEQYF
TGCGCCAGCAGCCAAGAATACAGCAAACTTACCTACGAGCAGTACTTC
>TRBV29-1|TRBD1|TRBJ1-3|NA
CSAGLGQAGNTIYF
TGCAGCGCGGGCTTGGGACAGGCAGGAAACACCATATATTTT
>TRBV7-3|NA|TRBJ1-1|NA
CASSPRPGEDTEAFF
TGTGCCAGCAGCCCCCGCCCGGGGGAAGATACTGAAGCTTTCTTT
>TRBV20-1|NA|TRBJ1-2|NA
CSASVLVGYGYTF
TGCAGTGCTAGTGTACTTGTCGGCTATGGCTACACCTTC
>TRBV9|TRBD1|TRBJ1-4|NA
CASSAQGARGEKLFF
TGTGCCAGCAGCGCCCAGGGGGCAAGGGGTGAAAAACTGTTTTTT
>TRBV28|NA|TRBJ1-4|NA
CASSLAQGFNNEKLFF
TGTGCCAGCAGTTTAGCCCAGGGGTTTAACAATGAAAAACTGTTTTTT
>TRBV7-9|NA|TRBJ2-3|NA
CASSAAGDTQYF
TGTGCCAGCAGCGCCGCAGGGGATACGCAGTATTTT
>TRBV19|TRBD1|TRBJ1-5|NA
CASSRLDRLSNQPQHF
TGTGCCAGTAGCCGATTGGACAGGTTGAGCAATCAGCCCCAGCATTTT
>TRBV11-2|NA|TRBJ1-5|NA
CASSLGQRGPDQPQHF
TGTGCCAGCAGCTTAGGCCAGCGGGGGCCCGATCAGCCCCAGCATTTT
>TRBV30|TRBD2|TRBJ2-7|NA
CAWDPGTGGLAGTYEQYF
TGTGCCTGGGACCCCGGGACAGGGGGACTAGCGGGGACCTACGAGCAGTACTTC
>TRBV6-5|TRBD1|TRBJ2-1|NA
CASSRSQGDEQFF
TGTGCCAGCAGTCGCTCACAGGGGGACGAGCAGTTCTTC
>TRBV6-6|NA|TRBJ1-2|NA
CASEGNYGYTF
TGTGCCAGCGAAGGCAACTATGGCTACACCTTC
>TRBV18|TRBD2|TRBJ2-7|NA
CASSLAGGTYEQYF
TGTGCCAGCTCTTTAGCGGGAGGGACCTACGAGCAGTACTTC
>TRBV7-3|NA|TRBJ2-2|NA
CASSLQRSGELFF
TGTGCCAGCAGCTTACAACGTTCCGGGGAGCTGTTTTTT
>TRBV12-3/TRBV12-4|NA|TRBJ2-5|NA
CASSYYTGETQYF
TGTGCCAGCAGTTACTATACTGGGGAGACCCAGTACTTC
>TRBV28|TRBD1|TRBJ1-5|NA
CASGEGQGANQPQHF
TGTGCCAGCGGTGAGGGACAGGGGGCCAATCAGCCCCAGCATTTT
>TRBV2|NA|TRBJ1-1|NA
CASRQSRDAGAFF
TGTGCCAGCAGACAAAGCCGGGACGCGGGAGCTTTCTTT
>TRBV4-1|TRBD1|TRBJ1-1|NA
CASSPRQGMVTEAFF
TGCGCCAGCAGCCCGCGACAGGGGATGGTCACTGAAGCTTTCTTT
>TRBV30|NA|TRBJ2-5|once
CAWRDGSQETQYF
TGTGCCTGGAGGGACGGTAGCCAAGAGACCCAGTACTTC
>TRBV24-1|NA|TRBJ2-3|NA
CATSDPVRDRGIAGTQYF
TGTGCCACCAGTGACCCAGTCCGGGACAGAGGGATAGCGGGGACGCAGTATTTT
>TRBV4-1|NA|TRBJ2-7|NA
CASSHSTQGTYEQYF
TGCGCCAGCAGCCATTCAACGCAGGGTACCTACGAGCAGTACTTC
>TRBV18|TRBD2|TRBJ2-1|NA
CASSPRLAGGNEQFF
TGTGCCAGCTCACCAAGATTAGCGGGTGGCAATGAGCAGTTCTTC
>TRBV24-1|NA|TRBJ1-2|NA
CATSDRRTDLLYGYTF
TGTGCCACCAGTGATCGGCGGACAGATCTACTTTATGGCTACACCTTC
>TRBV19|TRBD2|TRBJ2-5|NA
CASSSGLAGETQYF
TGTGCCAGTAGTTCCGGACTAGCTGGTGAGACCCAGTACTTC
>TRBV6-6|NA|TRBJ1-1|NA
CASTSPGQNTEAFF
TGTGCCAGCACCAGTCCAGGCCAGAACACTGAAGCTTTCTTT
>TRBV6-1|NA|TRBJ1-1|NA
CASSEWGPGTEAFF
TGTGCCAGCAGTGAATGGGGACCGGGCACTGAAGCTTTCTTT
>TRBV9|TRBD2|TRBJ2-7|NA
CASSAEAGAVYEQYF
TGTGCCAGCAGCGCAGAAGCGGGAGCCGTCTACGAGCAGTACTTC
>TRBV13|TRBD1|TRBJ2-5|NA
CASSFGTGVETQYF
TGTGCCAGCAGCTTTGGGACAGGGGTAGAGACCCAGTACTTC
>TRBV3-1/TRBV3-2|TRBD1|TRBJ2-7|NA
CASSPRDSEQYF
TGTGCCAGCAGCCCCAGGGACAGCGAGCAGTACTTC
>TRBV2|TRBD1|TRBJ1-5|NA
CASTPDREHQPQHF
TGTGCCAGCACCCCAGACAGGGAACATCAGCCCCAGCATTTT
>TRBV19|NA|TRBJ2-7|NA
CASSIAVSSAYEQYF
TGTGCCAGTAGTATAGCAGTCTCTAGCGCGTACGAGCAGTACTTC
>TRBV2|NA|TRBJ1-1|NA
CASTESENTEAFF
TGTGCCAGCACCGAATCGGAGAACACTGAAGCTTTCTTT
>TRBV5-4|NA|TRBJ2-3|once
CASSSAQGRLDTQYF
TGTGCCAGCAGCTCAGCCCAGGGGAGATTGGATACGCAGTATTTT
>TRBV5-1|TRBD1|TRBJ1-1|NA
CASSQGQANTEAFF
TGCGCCAGCAGCCAGGGACAGGCGAACACTGAAGCTTTCTTT
>TRBV5-1|NA|TRBJ2-4|NA
CASSPGRGLAKNIQYF
TGCGCCAGCAGCCCTGGCCGGGGACTAGCCAAAAACATTCAGTACTTC
>TRBV30|TRBD2|TRBJ2-3|NA
CAWSLTSGSADTQYF
TGTGCCTGGAGTTTGACTAGCGGGAGTGCAGATACGCAGTATTTT
>TRBV7-8|TRBD1|TRBJ1-6|NA
CASSLASTGVDSPLHF
TGTGCCAGCAGCTTAGCGTCAACAGGGGTGGATTCACCCCTCCACTTT
>TRBV6-2/TRBV6-3|NA|TRBJ2-5|NA
CASSSRETQYF
TGTGCCAGCAGTTCTAGAGAGACCCAGTACTTC
>TRBV12-3/TRBV12-4|TRBD1|TRBJ2-5|NA
CASSRDREETQYF
TGTGCCAGCAGCCGGGACAGGGAAGAGACCCAGTACTTC
>TRBV4-2|NA|TRBJ2-2|NA
CASSQVTQGDNTGELFF
TGTGCCAGCAGCCAAGTTACACAGGGCGATAACACCGGGGAGCTGTTTTTT
>TRBV5-4|NA|TRBJ1-1|NA
CATGAGSGIEAFF
TGTGCCACGGGGGCTGGGTCAGGGATTGAAGCTTTCTTT
>TRBV19|TRBD1|TRBJ2-3|NA
CASRTGGIDTQYF
TGTGCCAGTAGGACAGGGGGCATAGATACGCAGTATTTT
>TRBV6-5|TRBD2|TRBJ2-3|NA
CASRPLAGATDTQYF
TGTGCCAGCAGGCCCCTAGCGGGAGCTACAGATACGCAGTATTTT
>TRBV3-1/TRBV3-2|TRBD1|TRBJ1-1|once
CASSQRDSGTEAFF
TGTGCCAGCAGCCAACGGGACAGCGGAACTGAAGCTTTCTTT
>TRBV5-1|TRBD2|TRBJ2-1|NA
CASSLEGTSGSSYNEQFF
TGCGCCAGCAGCTTGGAGGGGACTAGCGGGAGTTCCTACAATGAGCAGTTCTTC